Below, 27 T cell receptor beta chains from the same sample are listed, as sequenced in a study of cytomegalovirus exposure and HLA in healthy donors (dated by TCRdb to 2015 to 2018). To prepare the library, the immunoSEQ multiplex PCR assay was applied. For the multiplex PCR, a mixture combining 60 forward primers for TCR Vbeta segments and 13 reverse primers for TCR Jbeta segments was used. TCRdb mirrors the immuneACCESS table, restricted to in-frame sequences. Some clones are absent from its copies; in checked studies, under half trace to an unresolved V gene, and the reason for the others is unknown. Recorded for this sample are 100,000 or so clones; roughly 13% of them occurred a single time. The ten largest clones take up more than 15% of the sample. The sequenced material came from PBMCs. The receptor source for this set is a man in his forties in good health and CMV-seropositive.

This chain connects TRBV28 to TRBJ1-5; D not resolved. V shed 2 bases and J shed 11 bases, with 19 bases lying between them. This CDR3 is built from 15 residues. Germline CDR1 and CDR2: MDHEN and SYDVKM. The DNA for the CDR3 is TGTGCCAGCAGTTTAAGTTTACGTCGAGTACGGGCCCAGCATTTT. Its protein is CASSLSLRRVRAQHF.

The chain joins TRBV5-1 to TRBJ2-1, with 13 bases lining up with TRBD2. Germline V gene sequence: CDR1 SGHRS, CDR2 YFSETQ. Losses at the gene ends were 4 bases for V and 9 bases for J; bases not matched to a gene: 7. The length of the CDR3 is 15 residues. CDR3 protein: CASSAPGLAGSEQFF. The CDR3 DNA is TGCGCCAGCAGCGCCCCGGGACTAGCGGGAAGTGAGCAGTTCTTC.

V and J are TRBV30 and TRBJ1-5, with 8 bases identical to TRBD1. Germline V CDR1 and CDR2: GTSNPN, SVGIG (reference sequence). V shed 7 bases and J 4 bases; nucleotides not matched to a gene: 3. The CDR3 runs to 12 residues. The CDR3 DNA sequence: TGTGCCTACGGACAGGGTAATCAGCCCCAGCATTTT. It codes for CAYGQGNQPQHF.

The chain employs TRBV19 and TRBJ2-1; 10 positions match TRBD2. This CDR3 is built from 17 residues. The V gene's germline CDR1 is LNHDA and CDR2 SQIVND (reference sequence). The V and J ends lost 7 bases and 2 bases, in that order; junction bases with no gene match: 11. The CDR3 bases are TGTGCCAGTACCCCCGGTAAGAGCGGGAGGGCCTACAATGAGCAGTTCTTC. Translation: CASTPGKSGRAYNEQFF.

The V and J genes are TRBV5-4 and TRBJ2-1; TRBD2 aligns across 8 bases. Germline V gene sequence: CDR1 SGHNT, CDR2 YYREEE (reference sequence). This CDR3 spans 13 amino acids. V lost 7 bases and J lost 5; bases outside the gene matches: 5. The CDR3 loop is CASRRLANNEQFF. CDR3 coding DNA: TGTGCCAGCCGAAGACTAGCGAACAATGAGCAGTTCTTC. Full variable domain (missing parts from reference TRBV5-4 and TRBJ2-1): ETGVTQSPTHLIKTRGQQVTLRCSSQSGHNTVSWYQQALGQGPQFIFQYYREEENGRGNFPPRFSGLQFPNYSSELNVNALELDDSALYLCASRRLANNEQFFGPGTRLTVL.

This clone was seen a handful of times. The chain is built from TRBV9 and TRBJ1-1; D is unclear. The CDR3 is 13 amino acids. Trimming pared 0 bases from V and 1 base from J, leaving 4 bases between. Germline V gene data show CDR1 as SGDLS and CDR2 as YYNGEE. CDR3 protein: CASSVAGNTEAFF. Written as DNA, the CDR3 is TGTGCCAGCAGCGTAGCAGGGAACACTGAAGCTTTCTTT.

This sequence joins TRBV28 and TRBJ2-7, with 8 positions matching TRBD2. With 6 bases clipped from V and 2 bases from J, the junction kept 9 bases outside the gene matches. The CDR3 loop spans 15 amino acids. CDR1 MDHEN and CDR2 SYDVKM come from the germline V gene. The CDR3 nucleotides are TGTGCCAGCAGACCAACTAGCGGAGGAACCTACGAGCAGTACTTC. Translation gives CASRPTSGGTYEQYF. The full variable domain, its missing parts supplied by reference TRBV28 and TRBJ2-7, is DVKVTQSSRYLVKRTGEKVFLECVQDMDHENMFWYRQDPGLGLRLIYFSYDVKMKEKGDIPEGYSVSREKKERFSLILESASTNQTSMYLCASRPTSGGTYEQYFGPGTRLTVT.

The rearrangement links TRBV6-5 to TRBJ1-1; D is ambiguous. V lost 3 bases to trimming and J lost 3 bases, with 14 bases between them. Per germline, CDR1 MNHEY and CDR2 SVGAGI. The CDR3 consists of 15 residues. In nucleotides, the CDR3 is TGTGCCAGCAGTTATGGCCGGGGTTGGGACACTGAAGCTTTCTTT. Translation: CASSYGRGWDTEAFF.

The chain employs TRBV10-2 and TRBJ2-1, with 8 nucleotides matching TRBD2. Germline loops: CDR1 WSHSY, CDR2 SAAADI. J was trimmed by 7 bases and V by 0 bases; bases with no gene match: 2. CDR3 length equals 14 residues. In DNA form, the CDR3 reads TGCGCCAGCAGTGAGTCTCCTAGCGGGAATGAGCAGTTCTTC. It encodes CASSESPSGNEQFF.

This clone was seen more than once but under ten times. V is TRBV29-1 and J is TRBJ1-4; D is unresolved. This CDR3 has 13 amino acids. CDR1 is SQVTM and CDR2 is ANQGSEA in the germline V gene. Between the trimmed V and J ends, which lost 5 bases and 3 bases, there was a span of 10 bases. The CDR3 here is CSVSTVANEKLFF. The CDR3 DNA reads as TGCAGCGTTAGTACAGTGGCTAATGAAAAACTGTTTTTT.

The rearrangement uses TRBV19 and TRBJ2-7; TRBD1 aligns across 8 bases. The CDR3 consists of 15 residues. V was clipped by 0 bases and J by 3 bases; unmatched bases: 4. Germline assignment: CDR1 LNHDA and CDR2 SQIVND (reference sequence). The CDR3 protein is CASSIDPTGGYEQYF. The CDR3 DNA reads TGTGCCAGTAGTATAGATCCAACAGGGGGCTACGAGCAGTACTTC.

The chain carries TRBV28 and TRBJ1-5; 7 bases are a match to TRBD1. Trimming at V came to 7 bases and at J to 11 bases, leaving 17 bases not matched to a gene. This CDR3 comprises 15 residues. Germline V gene lookup returns CDR1 MDHEN and CDR2 SYDVKM. The chain's CDR3 is CASTPYKGASLAQHF. The CDR3 DNA follows: TGTGCCAGCACCCCCTACAAGGGGGCCTCTTTGGCCCAGCATTTT. The variable domain in full, completed from reference TRBV28 and TRBJ1-5, reads DVKVTQSSRYLVKRTGEKVFLECVQDMDHENMFWYRQDPGLGLRLIYFSYDVKMKEKGDIPEGYSVSREKKERFSLILESASTNQTSMYLCASTPYKGASLAQHFGDGTRLSIL.

This clone was counted between two and nine times. The rearrangement joins TRBV4-1 to TRBJ1-5, with 7 bases lining up with TRBD1. There are 13 residues in the CDR3. Unmatched junction bases numbered 1, after V lost 1 base and J lost 7 bases. Germline values: CDR1 MGHRA, CDR2 YSYEKL. The CDR3 loop is CASSQAGGQPQHF. CDR3 in DNA: TGCGCCAGCAGCCAAGCAGGGGGGCAGCCCCAGCATTTT.

The V and J genes are TRBV30 and TRBJ2-1; 10 nucleotides align to TRBD2. CDR3 size: 16 residues. V shed 6 bases, J shed 5 bases, and the junction held 13 bases outside the gene matches. CDR1 is GTSNPN, CDR2 SVGIG, per germline (reference sequence). CDR3 bases: TGTGCCTGTACGGCTAGCGGGAGCTTTGGGAACAATGAGCAGTTCTTC. Translation gives CACTASGSFGNNEQFF.

V is TRBV10-2 and J is TRBJ2-7; possibly TRBD1 for D (5 bases). V shed 4 bases and J shed 3 bases, with 7 bases lying between them. The CDR3 length is 12 residues. CDR1 WSHSY and CDR2 SAAADI come from the germline V gene. CDR3 loop: CASSGTSYEQYF. The CDR3 nucleotides read TGCGCCAGCAGTGGGACAAGCTACGAGCAGTACTTC.

The chain joins TRBV19 to TRBJ1-5; possible D gene TRBD1, 5 bases. Trimming took 7 bases from V and 4 from J, leaving 14 bases between them. CDR3 size: 14 residues. Germline V gene sequence: CDR1 LNHDA, CDR2 SQIVND (reference sequence). The CDR3 sequence is CASKQDHGNQPQHF. The CDR3 region has the DNA TGTGCCAGTAAACAGGACCACGGGAATCAGCCCCAGCATTTT.

This clone has more than one count but fewer than ten. The rearrangement links TRBV7-2 to TRBJ2-3, with TRBD2 matching over 11 bases. The CDR3 length is 15 residues. V lost 5 bases to trimming and J lost 6 bases; unmatched junction nucleotides: 7. CDR1 SGHTA and CDR2 FQGNSA come from the germline V gene. As DNA, the CDR3 is TGTGCCAGCAGCGTGAGACTAGCGGGGCACGATACGCAGTATTTT. Amino acid sequence: CASSVRLAGHDTQYF.

This clone came up a few times. This chain links TRBV11-1 with TRBJ2-1; D call uncertain. CDR3 length: 14 residues. CDR1 SGHAT and CDR2 FQDESV come from the germline V gene (reference sequence). V shed 5 bases and J shed 0 bases, with 8 bases lying between them. Written as DNA, the CDR3 is TGTGCCAGCAGCAGCTACAGCTCCTACAATGAGCAGTTCTTC. This gives the protein CASSSYSSYNEQFF.

The CDR3: CAWSVLTEAFF. CDR3 nucleotide sequence: TGTGCCTGGAGTGTATTAACTGAAGCTTTCTTT. The chain combines TRBV30 with TRBJ1-1; the D is unclear. The CDR3 is 11 amino acids. The V end was cut by 0 bases, the J end by 5 bases, with 4 bases between. Germline CDR1 is GTSNPN and CDR2 is SVGIG (reference sequence).

This clone was recorded a few times. V gene TRBV27 combines with J gene TRBJ1-4, with a tentative D call TRBD1 (5 bases). Trimming pared 3 bases from V and 0 bases from J, leaving 8 bases between. In germline, CDR1 is MNHEY, CDR2 SMNVEV (reference sequence). The CDR3 consists of 15 residues. The CDR3 sequence is CASSFSRATNEKLFF. CDR3 DNA: TGTGCCAGCAGTTTCAGCAGGGCAACTAATGAAAAACTGTTTTTT.

This clone occurred a few times. The gene calls are TRBV5-1 and TRBJ1-1; no reliable D call. The V end lost 4 bases, the J end lost 2 bases, and 15 bases lay between the germline ends. The germline V gene has CDR1 SGHRS and CDR2 YFSETQ. CDR3 length: 15 residues. CDR3 protein: CASSAVPTLNTEAFF. As DNA, the CDR3 is TGCGCCAGCAGCGCGGTCCCCACCCTAAACACTGAAGCTTTCTTT. Supplemented by reference TRBV5-1 and TRBJ1-1, the full variable domain reads KAGVTQTPRYLIKTRGQQVTLSCSPISGHRSVSWYQQTPGQGLQFLFEYFSETQRNKGNFPGRFSGRQFSNSRSEMNVSTLELGDSALYLCASSAVPTLNTEAFFGQGTRLTVV.

The CDR3 is CASSSRGLAESTDTQYF. CDR3 DNA: TGTGCCAGCAGCTCCCGGGGTCTAGCGGAGTCCACAGATACGCAGTATTTT. The gene calls are TRBV5-5 and TRBJ2-3, with 7 bases that match TRBD2. Germline V gene lookup returns CDR1 SGHKS and CDR2 YYEKEE (reference sequence). The junction had 12 bases not matched to a gene; V was cut back by 3 bases and J by 2 bases. The CDR3 loop spans 17 amino acids.

The count of this clone is one. The chain couples TRBV19 to TRBJ1-2; 8 positions agree with TRBD1. CDR3 length: 15 residues. Per germline, CDR1 LNHDA and CDR2 SQIVND (reference sequence). V dropped 6 bases and J dropped 5; count of bases not matched to a gene: 11. The CDR3 sequence: CASRVVPGQVYGYTF. The CDR3 DNA reads TGTGCCAGTAGGGTCGTCCCGGGACAGGTATATGGCTACACCTTC.

The chain employs TRBV7-9 and TRBJ2-5, with D possibly TRBD2 on 6 matching bases. The CDR3 has 14 residues. Germline V lookup: CDR1 SEHNR, CDR2 FQNEAQ (reference sequence). Trimming stripped 5 bases from V and 4 bases from J, with 14 bases between. CDR3 nucleotide sequence: TGTGCCAGCAGCGCGACTAGGGTGGGAGAGACCCAGTACTTC. Translation: CASSATRVGETQYF.

This chain uses TRBV5-1 with TRBJ2-1, with D uncertain. The CDR3 length is 16 residues. Trimming shortened V by 4 bases and J by 0 bases, and 14 bases separated the two germline ends. Germline CDR1 and CDR2: SGHRS and YFSETQ. The CDR3 protein is CASSTIQTSSYNEQFF. The CDR3, as DNA: TGCGCCAGCAGCACAATACAGACCAGCTCCTACAATGAGCAGTTCTTC.

This rearrangement joins TRBV2 to TRBJ2-7; 10 positions agree with TRBD2. Germline values: CDR1 SNHLY, CDR2 FYNNEI. The CDR3 contains 19 residues. The V gene end was trimmed by 7 bases and the J gene end by 2 bases; junction bases not matched to a gene: 20. This chain's CDR3 is CASTPPGGWTSGQPYEQYF. The CDR3 DNA is TGTGCCAGCACCCCCCCGGGGGGCTGGACTAGCGGACAACCCTACGAGCAGTACTTC.

The V call is TRBV28, the J call TRBJ2-6; D remains unclear. The CDR3 totals 19 residues. Germline CDR1 reads MDHEN; CDR2 reads SYDVKM. V gave up 4 bases and J gave up 0 bases, with 19 bases separating them. The CDR3 nucleotides are TGTGCCAGCAGTTCCGTTTCGGGTTCAGCGAGCTCTGGGGCCAACGTCCTGACTTTC. This sequence encodes CASSSVSGSASSGANVLTF. Together with reference TRBV28 and TRBJ2-6, the CDR3 gives the full variable domain: DVKVTQSSRYLVKRTGEKVFLECVQDMDHENMFWYRQDPGLGLRLIYFSYDVKMKEKGDIPEGYSVSREKKERFSLILESASTNQTSMYLCASSSVSGSASSGANVLTFGAGSRLTVL.